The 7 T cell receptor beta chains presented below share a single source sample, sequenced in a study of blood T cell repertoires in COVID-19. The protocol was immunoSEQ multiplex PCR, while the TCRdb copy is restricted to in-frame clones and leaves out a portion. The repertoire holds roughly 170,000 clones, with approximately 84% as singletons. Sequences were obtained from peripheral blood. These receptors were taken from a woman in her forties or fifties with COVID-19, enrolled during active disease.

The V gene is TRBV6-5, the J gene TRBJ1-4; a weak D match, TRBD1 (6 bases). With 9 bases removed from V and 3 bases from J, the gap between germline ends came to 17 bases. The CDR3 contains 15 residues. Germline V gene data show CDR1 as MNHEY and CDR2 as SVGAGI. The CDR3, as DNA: TGTGCCAGTCGCACCACCGGGACATCTAATGAAAAACTGTTTTTT. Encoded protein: CASRTTGTSNEKLFF.

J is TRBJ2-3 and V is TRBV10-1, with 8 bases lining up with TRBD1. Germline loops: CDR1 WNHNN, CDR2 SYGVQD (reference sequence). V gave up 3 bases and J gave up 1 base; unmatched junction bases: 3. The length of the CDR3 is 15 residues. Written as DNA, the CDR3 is TGCGCCAGCAGTGACCTGGGACAGGGCACAGATACGCAGTATTTT. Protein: CASSDLGQGTDTQYF.

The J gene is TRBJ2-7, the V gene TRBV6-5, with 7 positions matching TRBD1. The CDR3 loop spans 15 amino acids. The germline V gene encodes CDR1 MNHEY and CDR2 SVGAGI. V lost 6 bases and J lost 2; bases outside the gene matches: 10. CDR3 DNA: TGTGCCAGCAGGCTAATGGGACAGACAACCTACGAGCAGTACTTC. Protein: CASRLMGQTTYEQYF.

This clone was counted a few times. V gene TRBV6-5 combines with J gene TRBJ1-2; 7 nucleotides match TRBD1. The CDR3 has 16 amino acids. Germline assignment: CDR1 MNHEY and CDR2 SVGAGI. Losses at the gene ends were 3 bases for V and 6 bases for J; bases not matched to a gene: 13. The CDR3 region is CASSYEGDSPPDGYTF. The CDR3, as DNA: TGTGCCAGCAGTTATGAGGGGGACAGCCCCCCTGATGGCTACACCTTC.

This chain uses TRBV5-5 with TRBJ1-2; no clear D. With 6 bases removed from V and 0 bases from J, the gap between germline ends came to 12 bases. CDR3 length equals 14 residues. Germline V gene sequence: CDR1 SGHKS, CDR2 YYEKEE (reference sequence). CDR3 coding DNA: TGTGCCAGCACCCCAGACGCGGCTAACTATGGCTACACCTTC. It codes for CASTPDAANYGYTF.

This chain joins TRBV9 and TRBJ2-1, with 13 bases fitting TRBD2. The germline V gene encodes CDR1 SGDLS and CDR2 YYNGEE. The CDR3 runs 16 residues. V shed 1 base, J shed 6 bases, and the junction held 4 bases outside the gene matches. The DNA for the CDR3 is TGTGCCAGCAGCGTAACCGGGACTAGCGGGATCAATGAGCAGTTCTTC. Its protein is CASSVTGTSGINEQFF.

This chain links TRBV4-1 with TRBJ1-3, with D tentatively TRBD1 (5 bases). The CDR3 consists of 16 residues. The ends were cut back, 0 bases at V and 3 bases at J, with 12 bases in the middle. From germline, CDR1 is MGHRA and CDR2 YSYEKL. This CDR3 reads CASSQDGPGFGNTIYF. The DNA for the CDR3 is TGCGCCAGCAGCCAAGATGGGCCAGGGTTTGGAAACACCATATATTTT.